The T cell receptor (beta chain) described here comes from a study of neoadjuvant anti-PD-1 for oral cavity cancer. Study-wide context: Non-progressing patients received a fourth nivolumab dose near day 43, then surgery on days 50-56. Broader study findings: Post-nivolumab, blood T cell clonality was significantly elevated in non-responders.

Only in-frame clones appear in the TCRdb table, and some are missing; sequencing was by immunoSEQ multiplex PCR. This table holds tens of thousands of clones, around four fifths found once. Germline values: CDR1 SGHDN, CDR2 FVKESK. V dropped 4 bases and J dropped 7 bases, with 23 bases sitting between them. The CDR3 length is 16 residues. With respect to this clone: The target antigen is unknown.

The V gene is TRBV14, the J gene TRBJ2-7; D call uncertain. The sequence came from a person aged 40-85 years with oral cavity squamous cell carcinoma. Sequenced here: PBMCs, sampled before nivolumab (anti-PD-1) treatment. CDR3 DNA: TGTGCCAGCAGCCGCGACACGCTGATAGGTCTGCGGGAGCAGTACTTC. Encoded protein: CASSRDTLIGLREQYF. Together with reference TRBV14 and TRBJ2-7, the CDR3 gives the full variable domain: EAGVTQFPSHSVIEKGQTVTLRCDPISGHDNLYWYRRVMGKEIKFLLHFVKESKQDESGMPNNRFLAERTGGTYSTLKVQPAELEDSGVYFCASSRDTLIGLREQYFGPGTRLTVT.